These 9 T cell receptor beta chains share one sample of origin, sequenced in a study of response to subunit inactivated influenza vaccine. TCRdb re-called the RT-PCR reads with MiXCR, one entry per CDR3 protein. The sample gives about 480,000 distinct CDR3 sequences, about a tenth of which show up once; about 12% is in the top ten. This sample comprised PBMCs from blood, obtained roughly 45 days after vaccination. These receptors all stem from a man in his fifties who received an inactivated influenza vaccine.

In this sample, this clonotype turned up many times. The V and J genes are TRBV5-8 and TRBJ1-1; unclear D gene. Germline assignment: CDR1 SGHTS and CDR2 YDEGEE. This CDR3 has 12 residues. V was trimmed by 4 bases and J by 7 bases, leaving 11 bases between them. Written as DNA, the CDR3 is TGTGCCAGCAGCCCGGGCCCGTTTGAAGCTTTCTTT. Translation: CASSPGPFEAFF. The full variable domain, its missing parts supplied by reference TRBV5-8 and TRBJ1-1, is EAGVTQSPTHLIKTRGQQATLRCSPISGHTSVYWYQQALGLGLQFLLWYDEGEERNRGNFPPRFSGRQFPNYSSELNVNALELEDSALYLCASSPGPFEAFFGQGTRLTVV.

The gene calls are TRBV21-1 and TRBJ2-3. TRBV21-1 is given as a pseudogene. The CDR3 consists of 12 residues. Here the CDR3 DNA reads TGTGCCAGCAGCAAAAGGAGAGATACGCAGTATTTT. Its translation: CASSKRRDTQYF.

This clonotype was detected many times. This chain links TRBV28 with TRBJ2-6, with D perhaps given as TRBD1 or TRBD2 (7 bases each). This CDR3 is built from 16 residues. Trimming stripped 7 bases from V and 0 bases from J, with 13 bases between. Per the germline V gene, CDR1 is MDHEN and CDR2 is SYDVKM. CDR3 in amino acids: CASTRGGFSGANVLTF. Written as DNA, the CDR3 is TGTGCCAGCACCAGGGGGGGTTTCTCTGGGGCCAACGTCCTGACTTTC.

V is TRBV5-1 and J is TRBJ1-2; 7 positions match TRBD1. Germline V gene lookup returns CDR1 SGHRS and CDR2 YFSETQ. V shed 1 base and J 4 bases; nucleotides not matched to a gene: 10. CDR3 length equals 16 residues. CDR3 amino acids: CASSLTRTGEAYGYTF. CDR3 nucleotide sequence: TGCGCCAGCAGCTTGACCCGGACAGGAGAGGCCTATGGCTACACCTTC.

There are a few counts of this clonotype. This chain links TRBV3-1 with TRBJ2-3, with a tentative D call TRBD1 (6 bases). This CDR3 comprises 15 residues. V was cut by 5 bases and J by 3 bases, with 15 bases left in between. CDR1 LGHDT and CDR2 YNNKEL come from the germline V gene (reference sequence). CDR3 nucleotide sequence: TGTGCCAGCAGCGCCCGGGCAGGGGCTACAGATACGCAGTATTTT. Encoded protein: CASSARAGATDTQYF.

This clonotype was seen a few times. The rearrangement links TRBV9 to TRBJ2-7, with D perhaps matching TRBD2 (6 bases). Per germline, CDR1 SGDLS and CDR2 YYNGEE. This CDR3 is built from 15 residues. Trimming removed 4 bases at V and 7 bases at J, with 21 bases between. DNA of the CDR3: TGTGCCAGCAGCTCGAGCGGGCTGGGATCGGGGGAGCAGTACTTC. It codes for CASSSSGLGSGEQYF.

This clonotype has more than one count but fewer than ten. This rearrangement joins TRBV5-6 to TRBJ2-7; no firm D call. Trimming stripped 2 bases from V and 2 bases from J, with 14 bases between. The germline V gene encodes CDR1 SGHDT and CDR2 YYEEEE. This CDR3 has 15 amino acids. Here the CDR3 reads CASSFRASRAYEQYF. The CDR3 DNA reads as TGTGCCAGCAGCTTCCGGGCCTCAAGGGCCTACGAGCAGTACTTC.

This clonotype was observed at least ten times. The V call is TRBV12-3 or TRBV12-4, the J call TRBJ1-5; D not certain. V lost 4 bases, J lost 9 bases, and 13 bases lay in between. The CDR3 totals 13 residues. DNA of the CDR3: TGTGCCAGCAGTTCGGACCGCGTGAGGCCCCAGCATTTT. This codes for CASSSDRVRPQHF.

This chain connects TRBV7-2 to TRBJ2-5, with D maybe TRBD1 (6 bases). The CDR3 is 15 residues long. Trimming cost V 6 bases and J 6 bases, with 20 bases left between them. Germline assignment: CDR1 SGHTA and CDR2 FQGNSA. The CDR3 sequence is CASRRVASGEQTQYF. The CDR3 DNA follows: TGTGCCAGCAGGCGCGTAGCATCAGGGGAACAGACCCAGTACTTC.